In its sample, the clone carrying this TCR beta chain is medium-sized. This specimen comes from a study of blood T cell repertoires in COVID-19. Study summary: Samples representing acute and convalescent COVID-19 were sourced from the United States, Italy and Spain. Sources were T cells, B-cell-depleted T cells, or PBMCs; the material itself was cDNA or gDNA.

In the authors' workflow: Estimation of nucleated cell counts was performed using reference gene primer amplification. Here immunoSEQ multiplex PCR was the method, and the copy in TCRdb shows in-frame clones only, minus some. The DNA gave D and trimming, while V, J and clone size come from that table. In the table there are 100,000 or so clones, 82% of which are singletons. V was clipped by 0 bases and J by 6 bases, with 11 bases between them. The CDR3 loop spans 14 amino acids. Germline loops: CDR1 SGDLS, CDR2 YYNGEE. This chain connects TRBV9 to TRBJ2-3; possible D gene TRBD2, 6 bases. The clonotype was recovered from an elderly woman with acute or convalescent COVID-19. Input material: peripheral blood. CDR3 bases: TGTGCCAGCAGCGTAGCCTATCGGGGGGATACGCAGTATTTT. Encoded protein: CASSVAYRGDTQYF.